Below, 8 T cell receptor beta chains from the same sample are listed, as sequenced in a study of OX40 agonist ivuxolimab in advanced cancers. Sequencing was performed with immunoSEQ multiplex PCR; in TCRdb, only in-frame clones are kept and a portion is missing. Among 55,000 to 65,000 clones listed, approximately 86% were seen once. Source: CD4+ or CD8+ T cells sorted from blood, taken in a trial of the OX40 agonist ivuxolimab. These receptor sequences come from an adult with an advanced solid tumor such as melanoma, head and neck, liver or kidney cancer.

The rearrangement joins TRBV4-1 to TRBJ1-2; TRBD1 might be the D (6 bases). The length of the CDR3 is 16 residues. CDR1 and CDR2 from the germline V gene are MGHRA and YSYEKL. Between the trimmed V and J ends, which lost 0 bases and 4 bases, there was a span of 15 bases. CDR3 region: CASSQDGDRLIYGYTF. The CDR3 DNA sequence: TGCGCCAGCAGCCAAGATGGTGACAGGTTGATCTATGGCTACACCTTC.

The chain recombines TRBV7-9 with TRBJ1-3, with 8 bases identical to TRBD1. The germline V gene has CDR1 SEHNR and CDR2 FQNEAQ (reference sequence). The length of the CDR3 is 16 residues. V was clipped by 5 bases and J by 4 bases; unmatched bases: 10. The CDR3 protein is CASSRQPGQGGNTIYF. Here the CDR3 DNA reads TGTGCCAGCAGCCGCCAACCAGGACAGGGAGGAAACACCATATATTTT.

This clone appeared a single time. V usage is TRBV7-2 and J usage is TRBJ1-5, with a tentative D call TRBD1 (6 bases). The CDR3 covers 16 residues. Trimming left V 1 base short and J 2 bases short, with 12 bases between. In germline, CDR1 is SGHTA, CDR2 FQGNSA. CDR3 sequence: CASSLVRGLGNQPQHF. The CDR3 DNA reads TGTGCCAGCAGCTTAGTTCGGGGGCTGGGCAATCAGCCCCAGCATTTT.

V and J are TRBV5-5 and TRBJ2-7; D remains ambiguous. With 5 bases removed from V and 3 bases from J, the gap between germline ends came to 12 bases. CDR3 length: 13 residues. Germline CDR1 reads SGHKS; CDR2 reads YYEKEE (reference sequence). The CDR3 DNA reads as TGTGCCAGCAGTTCATCACTCGGCTACGAGCAGTACTTC. It is translated as CASSSSLGYEQYF.

This chain links TRBV19 with TRBJ1-1; possibly TRBD1 for D (5 bases). V was trimmed by 4 bases and J by 0 bases, leaving 15 bases between them. This CDR3 spans 16 amino acids. CDR1 LNHDA and CDR2 SQIVND come from the germline V gene (reference sequence). CDR3 in DNA: TGTGCCAGTAGTACCGAGCCGGGGGGGATGAACACTGAAGCTTTCTTT. This codes for CASSTEPGGMNTEAFF.

The sample holds a few counts of this clone. The chain combines TRBV5-1 with TRBJ1-1; D might be TRBD1 (6 bases). The CDR3 has 13 amino acids. CDR1 is SGHRS, CDR2 YFSETQ, per germline. Trimming took off 4 bases at V and 2 bases at J, with 9 bases between the two ends. The CDR3 DNA is TGCGCCAGCAGCGAACAGGGAAACACTGAAGCTTTCTTT. Encoded protein: CASSEQGNTEAFF. Full variable domain (missing parts from reference TRBV5-1 and TRBJ1-1): KAGVTQTPRYLIKTRGQQVTLSCSPISGHRSVSWYQQTPGQGLQFLFEYFSETQRNKGNFPGRFSGRQFSNSRSEMNVSTLELGDSALYLCASSEQGNTEAFFGQGTRLTVV.

The chain employs TRBV7-2 and TRBJ2-7; D is undetermined. Trimming took 5 bases from V and 2 from J, leaving 13 bases between them. The CDR3 is 14 residues long. Looked up from germline, CDR1 is SGHTA and CDR2 is FQGNSA. The CDR3 sequence: CASSRSGPTYEQYF. As DNA, the CDR3 is TGTGCCAGCAGCCGATCCGGGCCCACCTACGAGCAGTACTTC. Full variable domain (remainder filled in from reference TRBV7-2 and TRBJ2-7): GAGVSQSPSNKVTEKGKDVELRCDPISGHTALYWYRQSLGQGLEFLIYFQGNSAPDKSGLPSDRFSAERTGGSVSTLTIQRTQQEDSAVYLCASSRSGPTYEQYFGPGTRLTVT.

This chain joins TRBV6-5 and TRBJ2-7, with a weak D call TRBD1 (6 bases). Germline-derived CDR1 and CDR2 are MNHEY and SVGAGI. Trimming shortened V by 6 bases and J by 4 bases, and 19 bases separated the two germline ends. This CDR3 is 15 amino acids long. The CDR3, as DNA: TGTGCCAGCAGCCCCGGACAGTTAGTTCGGTACGAGCAGTACTTC. This gives the protein CASSPGQLVRYEQYF.